This T cell receptor beta chain was recovered during a study of T cell changes during pregnancy in multiple sclerosis. The method was immunoSEQ multiplex PCR; TCRdb's version includes in-frame clones alone and lacks a portion of them. The table lists around 55,000 clones, approximately 94% of them singletons. V was pared by 4 bases and J by 4 bases, with 14 bases between. Germline CDR1 SEHNR, CDR2 FQNEAQ (reference sequence). The CDR3 has 15 residues. The chain employs TRBV7-9 and TRBJ2-1; the D is unclear. This sequence was found in a female donor with multiple sclerosis, enrolled in a pregnancy study. This sample comprised CD8+ T cells from peripheral blood mononuclear cells, obtained in the third trimester of pregnancy. As DNA, the CDR3 is TGTGCCAGCAGCTCGACTGAATATCTATACAATGAGCAGTTCTTC. Its protein product is CASSSTEYLYNEQFF.